Below, one TCR beta chain is given with its context. Source study methods: By means of reference gene primer amplification, nucleated cell counts were estimated. Using immunoSEQ multiplex PCR, the repertoire was profiled, and TCRdb retains in-frame clones only, with some absent. The DNA gave D and trimming, while V, J and clone size come from that table. The sample yields fewer than 25,000 clones, 80% to 90% seen once. This sample was included in a study of blood T cell repertoires in COVID-19. Study information: Donors in the United States, Italy and Spain gave samples during acute or convalescent COVID-19. PBMCs, B-cell-depleted T cells, or T cells provided the cDNA or gDNA that made up the material.

The length of the CDR3 is 17 residues. With 3 bases clipped from V and 4 bases from J, the junction kept 5 bases outside the gene matches. Germline CDR1 is SGDLS and CDR2 is YYNGEE. This TCR was recovered from a woman in her sixties with active COVID-19. The rearrangement uses TRBV9 and TRBJ2-3, with 16 bases aligning to TRBD2. The sequencing input was peripheral blood. In DNA form, the CDR3 reads TGTGCCAGCAGCGCGAGCGGGACTAGCGGGGGGGCAGATACGCAGTATTTT. It codes for CASSASGTSGGADTQYF. The variable domain in full, with the rest retrieved from reference TRBV9 and TRBJ2-3, is DSGVTQTPKHLITATGQRVTLRCSPRSGDLSVYWYQQSLDQGLQFLIQYYNGEERAKGNILERFSAQQFPDLHSELNLSSLELGDSALYFCASSASGTSGGADTQYFGPGTRLTVL.